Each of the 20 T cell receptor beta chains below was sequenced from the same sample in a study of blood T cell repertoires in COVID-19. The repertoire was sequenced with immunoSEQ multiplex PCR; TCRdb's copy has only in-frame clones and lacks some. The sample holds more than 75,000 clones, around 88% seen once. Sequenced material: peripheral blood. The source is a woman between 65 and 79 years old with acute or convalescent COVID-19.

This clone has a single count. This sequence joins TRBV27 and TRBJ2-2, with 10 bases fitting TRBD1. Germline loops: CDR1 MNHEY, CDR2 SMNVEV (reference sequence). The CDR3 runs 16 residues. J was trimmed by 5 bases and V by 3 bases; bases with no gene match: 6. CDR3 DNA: TGTGCCAGCAGTTTTTTAGGGACAGGGGAGACCGGGGAGCTGTTTTTT. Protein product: CASSFLGTGETGELFF.

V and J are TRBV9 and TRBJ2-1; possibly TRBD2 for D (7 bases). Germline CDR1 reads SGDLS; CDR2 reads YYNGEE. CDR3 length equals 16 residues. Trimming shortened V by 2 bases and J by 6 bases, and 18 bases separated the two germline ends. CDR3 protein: CASSVFEGGPINEQFF. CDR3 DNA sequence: TGTGCCAGCAGCGTCTTCGAGGGGGGGCCGATCAATGAGCAGTTCTTC.

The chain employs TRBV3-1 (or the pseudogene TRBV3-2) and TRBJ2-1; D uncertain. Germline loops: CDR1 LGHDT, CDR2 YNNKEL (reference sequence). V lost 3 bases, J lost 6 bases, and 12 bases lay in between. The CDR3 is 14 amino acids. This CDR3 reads CASSHSGTGNEQFF. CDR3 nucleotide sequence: TGTGCCAGCAGCCATTCAGGTACCGGCAATGAGCAGTTCTTC.

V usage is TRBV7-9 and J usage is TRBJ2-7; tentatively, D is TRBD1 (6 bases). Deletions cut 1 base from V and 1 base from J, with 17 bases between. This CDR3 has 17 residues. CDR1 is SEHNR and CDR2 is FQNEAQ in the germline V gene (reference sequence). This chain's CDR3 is CASSLVVTGWMSYEQYF. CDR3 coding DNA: TGTGCCAGCAGCTTAGTGGTAACAGGGTGGATGTCCTACGAGCAGTACTTC. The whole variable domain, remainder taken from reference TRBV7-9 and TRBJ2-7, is DTGVSQNPRHKITKRGQNVTFRCDPISEHNRLYWYRQTLGQGPEFLTYFQNEAQLEKSRLLSDRFSAERPKGSFSTLEIQRTEQGDSAMYLCASSLVVTGWMSYEQYFGPGTRLTVT.

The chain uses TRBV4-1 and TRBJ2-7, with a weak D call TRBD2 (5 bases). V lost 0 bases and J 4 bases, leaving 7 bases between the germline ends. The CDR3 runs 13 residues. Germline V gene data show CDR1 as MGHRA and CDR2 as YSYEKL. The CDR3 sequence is CASSQEWRYEQYF. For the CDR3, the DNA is TGCGCCAGCAGCCAAGAATGGAGGTACGAGCAGTACTTC.

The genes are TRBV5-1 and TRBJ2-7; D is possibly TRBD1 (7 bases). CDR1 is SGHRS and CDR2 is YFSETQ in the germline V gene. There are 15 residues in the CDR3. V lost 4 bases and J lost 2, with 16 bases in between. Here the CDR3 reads CASSAGQSGTYEQYF. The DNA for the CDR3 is TGCGCCAGCAGCGCGGGACAGTCTGGAACCTACGAGCAGTACTTC.

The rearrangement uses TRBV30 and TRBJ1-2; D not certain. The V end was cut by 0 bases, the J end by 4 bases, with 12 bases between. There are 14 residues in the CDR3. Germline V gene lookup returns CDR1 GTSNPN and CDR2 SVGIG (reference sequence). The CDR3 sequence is CAWSVGGVSYGYTF. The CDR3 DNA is TGTGCCTGGAGTGTCGGCGGGGTCTCCTATGGCTACACCTTC. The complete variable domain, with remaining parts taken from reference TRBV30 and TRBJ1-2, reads SQTIHQWPATLVQPVGSPLSLECTVEGTSNPNLYWYRQAAGRGLQLLFYSVGIGQISSEVPQNLSASRPQDRQFILSSKKLLLSDSGFYLCAWSVGGVSYGYTFGSGTRLTVV.

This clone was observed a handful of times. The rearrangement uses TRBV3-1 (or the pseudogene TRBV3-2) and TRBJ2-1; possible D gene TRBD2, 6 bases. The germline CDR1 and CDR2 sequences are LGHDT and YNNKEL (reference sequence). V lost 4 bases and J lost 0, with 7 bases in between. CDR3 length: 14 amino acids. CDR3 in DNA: TGTGCCAGCAGCCCCGGGAGCTCCTACAATGAGCAGTTCTTC. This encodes CASSPGSSYNEQFF.

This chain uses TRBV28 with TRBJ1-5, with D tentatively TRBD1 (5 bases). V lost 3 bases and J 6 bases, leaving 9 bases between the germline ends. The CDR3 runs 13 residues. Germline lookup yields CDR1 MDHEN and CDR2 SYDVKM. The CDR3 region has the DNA TGTGCCAGCAGTTTGAACCAGGGTCAGCCCCAGCATTTT. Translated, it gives CASSLNQGQPQHF.

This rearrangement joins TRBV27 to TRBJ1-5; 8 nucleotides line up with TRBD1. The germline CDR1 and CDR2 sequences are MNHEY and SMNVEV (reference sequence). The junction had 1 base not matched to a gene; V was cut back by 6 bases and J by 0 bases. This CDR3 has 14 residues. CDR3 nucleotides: TGTGCCAGCAGGACAGGGGTTAGCAATCAGCCCCAGCATTTT. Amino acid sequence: CASRTGVSNQPQHF.

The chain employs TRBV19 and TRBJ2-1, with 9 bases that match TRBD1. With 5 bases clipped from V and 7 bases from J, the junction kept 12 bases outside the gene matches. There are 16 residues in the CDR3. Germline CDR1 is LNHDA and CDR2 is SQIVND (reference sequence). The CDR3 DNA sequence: TGTGCCAGTAGTCTGACAGGGGGGATCCCTCGGAATGAGCAGTTCTTC. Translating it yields CASSLTGGIPRNEQFF.

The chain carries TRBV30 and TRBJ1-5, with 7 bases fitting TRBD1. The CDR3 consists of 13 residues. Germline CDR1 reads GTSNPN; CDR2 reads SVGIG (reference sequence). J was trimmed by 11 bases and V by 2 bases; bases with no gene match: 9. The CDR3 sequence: CAWSISGGKTQHF. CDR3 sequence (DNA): TGTGCCTGGAGTATCTCAGGGGGAAAGACCCAGCATTTT.

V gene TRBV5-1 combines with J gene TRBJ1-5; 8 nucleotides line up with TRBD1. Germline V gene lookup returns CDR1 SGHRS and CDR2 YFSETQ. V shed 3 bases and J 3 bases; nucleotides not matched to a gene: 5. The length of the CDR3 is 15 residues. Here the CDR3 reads CASSSTTGDNQPQHF. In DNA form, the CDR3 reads TGCGCCAGCAGCTCAACGACAGGGGACAATCAGCCCCAGCATTTT. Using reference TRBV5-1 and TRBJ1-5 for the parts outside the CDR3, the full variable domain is KAGVTQTPRYLIKTRGQQVTLSCSPISGHRSVSWYQQTPGQGLQFLFEYFSETQRNKGNFPGRFSGRQFSNSRSEMNVSTLELGDSALYLCASSSTTGDNQPQHFGDGTRLSIL.

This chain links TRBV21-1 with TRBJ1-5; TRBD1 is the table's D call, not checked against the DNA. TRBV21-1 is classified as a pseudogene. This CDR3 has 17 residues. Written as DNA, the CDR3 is TGTGCCAGCAGGGAGGGACAGGGGCTGTATAGCAATCAGCCCCAGCATTTT. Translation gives CASREGQGLYSNQPQHF.

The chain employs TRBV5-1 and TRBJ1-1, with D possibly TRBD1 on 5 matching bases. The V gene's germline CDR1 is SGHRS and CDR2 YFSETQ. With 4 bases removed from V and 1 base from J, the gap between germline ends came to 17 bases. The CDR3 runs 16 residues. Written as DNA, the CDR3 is TGCGCCAGCAGCCCAGGTAGACAGACAGAGAACACTGAAGCTTTCTTT. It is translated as CASSPGRQTENTEAFF. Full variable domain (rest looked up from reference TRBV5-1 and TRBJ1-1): KAGVTQTPRYLIKTRGQQVTLSCSPISGHRSVSWYQQTPGQGLQFLFEYFSETQRNKGNFPGRFSGRQFSNSRSEMNVSTLELGDSALYLCASSPGRQTENTEAFFGQGTRLTVV.

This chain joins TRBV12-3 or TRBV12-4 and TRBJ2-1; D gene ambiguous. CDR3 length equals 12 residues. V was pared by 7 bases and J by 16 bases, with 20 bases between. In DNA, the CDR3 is TGTGCCAGCACACCTACTAATTCGCGCCTCTTCTTC. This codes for CASTPTNSRLFF.

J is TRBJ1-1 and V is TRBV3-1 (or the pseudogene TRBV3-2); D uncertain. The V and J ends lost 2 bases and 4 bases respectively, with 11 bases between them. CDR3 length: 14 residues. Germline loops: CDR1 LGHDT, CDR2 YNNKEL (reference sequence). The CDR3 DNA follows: TGTGCCAGCAGCCAACGGGAGGGAATCACTGAAGCTTTCTTT. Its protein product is CASSQREGITEAFF.

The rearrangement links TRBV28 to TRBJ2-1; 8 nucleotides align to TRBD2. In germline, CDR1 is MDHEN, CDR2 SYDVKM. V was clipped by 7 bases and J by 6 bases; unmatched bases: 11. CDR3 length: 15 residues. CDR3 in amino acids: CASTTGGIGGNEQFF. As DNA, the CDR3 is TGTGCCAGCACAACGGGGGGGATCGGTGGCAATGAGCAGTTCTTC.

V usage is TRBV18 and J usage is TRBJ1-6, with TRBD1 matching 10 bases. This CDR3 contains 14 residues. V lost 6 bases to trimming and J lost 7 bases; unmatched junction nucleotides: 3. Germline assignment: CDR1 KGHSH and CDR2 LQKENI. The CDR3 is CASSGQGTNSPLHF. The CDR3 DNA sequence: TGTGCCAGCTCGGGACAGGGGACCAATTCACCCCTCCACTTT.

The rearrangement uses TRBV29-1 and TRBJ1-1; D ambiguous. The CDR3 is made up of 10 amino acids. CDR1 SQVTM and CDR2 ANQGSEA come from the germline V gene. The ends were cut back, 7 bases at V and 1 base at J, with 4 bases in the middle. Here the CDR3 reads CSAQNTEAFF. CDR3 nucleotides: TGCAGCGCCCAGAACACTGAAGCTTTCTTT.